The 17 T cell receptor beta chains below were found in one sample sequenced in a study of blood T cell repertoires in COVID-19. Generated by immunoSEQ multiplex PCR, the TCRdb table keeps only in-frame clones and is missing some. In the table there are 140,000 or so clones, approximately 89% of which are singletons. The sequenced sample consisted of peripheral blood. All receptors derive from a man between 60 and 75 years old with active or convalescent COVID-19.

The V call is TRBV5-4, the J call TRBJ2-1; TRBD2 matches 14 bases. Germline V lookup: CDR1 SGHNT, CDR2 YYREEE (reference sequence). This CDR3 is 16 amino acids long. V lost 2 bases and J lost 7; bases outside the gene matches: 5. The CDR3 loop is CASSLGTSGSENEQFF. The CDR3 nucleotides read TGTGCCAGCAGCTTAGGGACTAGCGGGAGTGAAAATGAGCAGTTCTTC. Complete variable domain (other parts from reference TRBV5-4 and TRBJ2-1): ETGVTQSPTHLIKTRGQQVTLRCSSQSGHNTVSWYQQALGQGPQFIFQYYREEENGRGNFPPRFSGLQFPNYSSELNVNALELDDSALYLCASSLGTSGSENEQFFGPGTRLTVL.

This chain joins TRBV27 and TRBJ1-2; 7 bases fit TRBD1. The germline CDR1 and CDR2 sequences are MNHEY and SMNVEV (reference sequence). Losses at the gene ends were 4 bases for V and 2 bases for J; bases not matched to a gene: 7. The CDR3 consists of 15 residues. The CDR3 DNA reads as TGTGCCAGCAGTTCCCGGACAGGCAACAACTATGGCTACACCTTC. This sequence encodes CASSSRTGNNYGYTF.

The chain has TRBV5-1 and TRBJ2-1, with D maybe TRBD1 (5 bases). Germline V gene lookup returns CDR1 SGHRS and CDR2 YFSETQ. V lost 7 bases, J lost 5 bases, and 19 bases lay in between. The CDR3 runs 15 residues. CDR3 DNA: TGCGCCAGCGGACCCGAGCAGGGCCGAAACAATGAGCAGTTCTTC. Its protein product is CASGPEQGRNNEQFF.

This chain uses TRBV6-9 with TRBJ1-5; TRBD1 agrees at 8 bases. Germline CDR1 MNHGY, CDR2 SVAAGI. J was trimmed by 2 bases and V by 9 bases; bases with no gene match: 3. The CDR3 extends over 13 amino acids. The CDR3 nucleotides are TGTGCCAGGCGGACAGGGTGCAATCAGCCCCAGCATTTT. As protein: CARRTGCNQPQHF.

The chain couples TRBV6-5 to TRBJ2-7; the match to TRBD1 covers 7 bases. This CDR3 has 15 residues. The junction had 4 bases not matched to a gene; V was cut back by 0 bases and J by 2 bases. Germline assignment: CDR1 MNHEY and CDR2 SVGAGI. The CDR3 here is CASSYSTGIAYEQYF. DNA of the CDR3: TGTGCCAGCAGTTACTCGACAGGGATAGCCTACGAGCAGTACTTC.

This CDR3 is CASSSGQRNEKLFF. The CDR3, as DNA: TGTGCCAGCAGCTCGGGACAGCGTAATGAAAAACTGTTTTTT. This rearrangement joins TRBV5-4 to TRBJ1-4; 7 positions agree with TRBD1. Germline V gene sequence: CDR1 SGHNT, CDR2 YYREEE (reference sequence). J was trimmed by 4 bases and V by 3 bases; bases with no gene match: 3. This CDR3 comprises 14 residues.

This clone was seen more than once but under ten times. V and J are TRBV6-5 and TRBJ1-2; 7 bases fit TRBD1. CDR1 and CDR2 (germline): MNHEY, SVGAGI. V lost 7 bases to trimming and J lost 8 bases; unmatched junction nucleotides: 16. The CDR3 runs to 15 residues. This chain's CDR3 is CASTNGLRQGEGYTF. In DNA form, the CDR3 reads TGTGCCAGCACTAATGGATTGAGACAGGGTGAGGGCTACACCTTC.

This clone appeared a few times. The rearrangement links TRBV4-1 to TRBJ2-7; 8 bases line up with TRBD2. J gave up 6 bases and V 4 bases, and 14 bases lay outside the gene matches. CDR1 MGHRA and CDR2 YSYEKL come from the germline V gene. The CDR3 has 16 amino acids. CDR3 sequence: CASSPLPPGLVSEQYF. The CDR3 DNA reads TGCGCCAGCAGCCCATTACCCCCGGGACTAGTAAGCGAGCAGTACTTC.

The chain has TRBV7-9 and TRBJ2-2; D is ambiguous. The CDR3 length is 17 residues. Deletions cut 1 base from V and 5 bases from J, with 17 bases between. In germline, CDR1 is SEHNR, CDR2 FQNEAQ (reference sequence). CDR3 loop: CASSLGVARVETGELFF. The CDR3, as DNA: TGTGCCAGCAGCTTAGGTGTCGCACGGGTAGAGACCGGGGAGCTGTTTTTT.

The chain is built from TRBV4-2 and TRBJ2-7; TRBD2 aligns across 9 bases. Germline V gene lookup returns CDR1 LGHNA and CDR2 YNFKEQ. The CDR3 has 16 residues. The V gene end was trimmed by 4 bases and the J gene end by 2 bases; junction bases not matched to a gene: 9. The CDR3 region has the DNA TGTGCCAGCAGCCGGACCGGGCGGGAGGGGGCCTACGAGCAGTACTTC. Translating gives CASSRTGREGAYEQYF.

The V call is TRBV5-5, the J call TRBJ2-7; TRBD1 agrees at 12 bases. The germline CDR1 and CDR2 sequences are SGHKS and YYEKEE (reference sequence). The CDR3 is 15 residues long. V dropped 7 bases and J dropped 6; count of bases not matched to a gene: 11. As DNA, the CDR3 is TGTGCCAGCCATAATTCGGGACAGGGGGCCGGCGAGCAGTACTTC. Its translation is CASHNSGQGAGEQYF.

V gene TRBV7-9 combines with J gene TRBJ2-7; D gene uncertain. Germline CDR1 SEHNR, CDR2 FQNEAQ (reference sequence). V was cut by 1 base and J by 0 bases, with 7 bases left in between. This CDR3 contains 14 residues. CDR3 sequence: CASSLGPSSYEQYF. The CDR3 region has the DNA TGTGCCAGCAGCTTAGGCCCGAGCTCCTACGAGCAGTACTTC.

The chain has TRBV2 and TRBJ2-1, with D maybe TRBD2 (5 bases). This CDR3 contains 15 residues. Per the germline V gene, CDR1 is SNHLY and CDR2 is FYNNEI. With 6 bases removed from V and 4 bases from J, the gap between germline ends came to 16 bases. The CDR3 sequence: CASSPDYTNYNEQFF. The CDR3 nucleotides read TGTGCCAGCAGCCCCGACTATACGAATTACAATGAGCAGTTCTTC.

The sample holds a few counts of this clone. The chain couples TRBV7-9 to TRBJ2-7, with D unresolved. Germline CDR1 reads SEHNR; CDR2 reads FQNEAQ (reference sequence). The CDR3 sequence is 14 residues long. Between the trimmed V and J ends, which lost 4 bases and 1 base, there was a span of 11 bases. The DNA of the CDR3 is TGTGCCAGCAGCTCCTCCCTAGAATCCTACGAGCAGTACTTC. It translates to CASSSSLESYEQYF.

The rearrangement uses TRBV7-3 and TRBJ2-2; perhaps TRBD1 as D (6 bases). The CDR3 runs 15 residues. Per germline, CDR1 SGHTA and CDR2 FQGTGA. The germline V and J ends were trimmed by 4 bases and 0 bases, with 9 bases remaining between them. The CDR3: CASSSRQANTGELFF. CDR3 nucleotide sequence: TGTGCCAGCAGCTCCCGACAGGCGAACACCGGGGAGCTGTTTTTT. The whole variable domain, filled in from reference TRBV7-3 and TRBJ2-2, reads GAGVSQTPSNKVTEKGKYVELRCDPISGHTALYWYRQSLGQGPEFLIYFQGTGAADDSGLPNDRFFAVRPEGSVSTLKIQRTERGDSAVYLCASSSRQANTGELFFGEGSRLTVL.

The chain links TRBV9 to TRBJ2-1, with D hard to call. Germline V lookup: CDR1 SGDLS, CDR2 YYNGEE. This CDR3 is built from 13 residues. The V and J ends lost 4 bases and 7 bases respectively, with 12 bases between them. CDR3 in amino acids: CASSFWPWNEQFF. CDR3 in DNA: TGTGCCAGCAGCTTCTGGCCCTGGAATGAGCAGTTCTTC.

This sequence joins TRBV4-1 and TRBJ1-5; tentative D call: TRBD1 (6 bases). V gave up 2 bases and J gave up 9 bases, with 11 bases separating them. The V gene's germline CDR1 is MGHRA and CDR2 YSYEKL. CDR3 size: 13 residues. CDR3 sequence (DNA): TGCGCCAGCAGCCAAATTCTAGGGGGGCCCCAGCATTTT. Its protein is CASSQILGGPQHF.